Reported below is one T cell receptor beta chain. Its antigen is not known. The data originate from a study of shared clonotypes between healthy human individuals. General study findings and limits: Enrolling few donors narrowed the genetic and exposure-history diversity that was represented.

Replicate PCRs for sorted subsets used approximately 190 ng DNA; this equaled 33,000 or so T cell genomes. Repertoires were generated with immunoSEQ multiplex PCR, while TCRdb's copy carries only in-frame clones and drops some. The table records about 2.1 million clones, 85% to 95% of them present only once. Positive CCR7 selection of CD45RO-negative cells yielded the naive CD8 cells, and terminally differentiated effector memory CD45RA+ cells were excluded. The germline V gene encodes CDR1 SEHNR and CDR2 FQNEAQ (reference sequence). Trimming cost V 6 bases and J 1 base, with 9 bases left between them. There are 14 residues in the CDR3.

The source is a man aged 18 to 29 in good health. Some clones in this sample may be carry-over from other donors' samples. The sequenced sample was naive CD8+ T cells from PBMCs. This chain uses TRBV7-9 with TRBJ2-2, with no clear D. The CDR3 loop reads CASRTAGNTGELFF. DNA for the CDR3: TGTGCCAGCAGGACTGCAGGGAACACCGGGGAGCTGTTTTTT.